These 15 T cell receptor beta chains originate from one sample sequenced in a study of blood T cell repertoires in COVID-19. Repertoires were generated with immunoSEQ multiplex PCR, while TCRdb's copy carries only in-frame clones and drops some. This table holds roughly 270,000 clones, approximately 81% found once. The sequenced sample consisted of PBMCs or T cells enriched from blood (not recorded which). These receptors all come from a woman in her forties or fifties who had recovered from COVID-19.

The rearrangement links TRBV3-1 (or the pseudogene TRBV3-2) to TRBJ2-3, with 11 bases matching TRBD2. J was trimmed by 7 bases and V by 1 base; bases with no gene match: 7. CDR3 length equals 16 residues. CDR1 is LGHDT, CDR2 YNNKEL, per germline (reference sequence). The CDR3 reads CASSQVGGTSGNTQYF. The CDR3 DNA reads TGTGCCAGCAGCCAAGTTGGTGGGACTAGCGGAAATACGCAGTATTTT.

The CDR3, as DNA: TGTGCCAGCAGTTTGTTACAGGGGGCTGGCAATCAGCCCCAGCATTTT. This sequence encodes CASSLLQGAGNQPQHF. V gene TRBV28 combines with J gene TRBJ1-5; TRBD1 matches 9 bases. The V and J ends lost 3 bases and 2 bases, in that order; junction bases with no gene match: 5. From germline, CDR1 is MDHEN and CDR2 SYDVKM. This CDR3 region has 16 residues.

V is TRBV5-4 and J is TRBJ2-3; 9 bases match TRBD1. J lost 4 bases, V lost 5 bases, and 5 bases had no gene match. Germline CDR1 reads SGHNT; CDR2 reads YYREEE (reference sequence). The CDR3 has 14 amino acids. The CDR3 sequence: CASSRDRVADTQYF. The CDR3 DNA is TGTGCCAGCAGTAGGGACAGGGTGGCAGATACGCAGTATTTT.

V usage is TRBV28 and J usage is TRBJ2-1, with 8 bases fitting TRBD1. The CDR3 length is 15 residues. The germline CDR1 and CDR2 sequences are MDHEN and SYDVKM. The V and J ends lost 7 bases and 11 bases, in that order; junction bases with no gene match: 16. The CDR3 nucleotides are TGTGCCAGCACAACCATGAAGGCAGGGGGCTTTAAGCAGTTCTTC. Its protein product is CASTTMKAGGFKQFF.

The V call is TRBV6-1, the J call TRBJ2-7; no reliable D call. The germline V gene encodes CDR1 MNHNS and CDR2 SASEGT. With 3 bases removed from V and 4 bases from J, the gap between germline ends came to 16 bases. The CDR3 extends over 15 amino acids. In DNA form, the CDR3 reads TGTGCCAGCAGTGACGGCCCTGAGGCGCGTTACGAGCAGTACTTC. This translates into CASSDGPEARYEQYF.

This clone occurred once. The J gene is TRBJ1-5, the V gene TRBV6-5; D uncertain. V was shortened by 6 bases and J by 1 base, with 13 bases between the two germline ends. CDR3 size: 15 residues. Looked up from germline, CDR1 is MNHEY and CDR2 is SVGAGI. The DNA for the CDR3 is TGTGCCAGCAGCCCCTCCCGGAGAAGCAATCAGCCCCAGCATTTT. This translates into CASSPSRRSNQPQHF.

Details on this clone: Other DNA sequences in this sample translate to the same CDR3. This chain joins TRBV12-3 or TRBV12-4 and TRBJ1-3; possibly TRBD1 for D (5 bases). CDR3 length: 13 residues. V lost 1 base to trimming and J lost 4 bases, with 5 bases between them. The CDR3 region is CASSLDRGNTIYF. CDR3 sequence (DNA): TGTGCCAGCAGTTTAGACAGGGGAAACACCATATATTTT.

The CDR3 loop reads CASSGALTSLATDTQYF. The CDR3 DNA sequence: TGTGCCAGCAGCGGCGCTCTGACTAGCCTTGCGACAGATACGCAGTATTTT. The chain uses TRBV2 and TRBJ2-3, with 7 bases that match TRBD2. Germline V gene data show CDR1 as SNHLY and CDR2 as FYNNEI. Unmatched junction bases numbered 15, after V lost 6 bases and J lost 3 bases. The CDR3 length is 17 residues.

This clone was seen more than once but under ten times. V gene TRBV19 combines with J gene TRBJ2-7, with 10 bases fitting TRBD1. In germline, CDR1 is LNHDA, CDR2 SQIVND (reference sequence). The CDR3 contains 14 residues. The ends lost 5 bases at V and 4 bases at J; junction bases unmatched: 5. In DNA, the CDR3 is TGTGCCAGTAGTGAGACAGGGGGCGGGTACGAGCAGTACTTC. Its protein is CASSETGGGYEQYF.

The chain combines TRBV2 with TRBJ2-1; a possible D gene is TRBD2 (6 bases). Trimming cost V 6 bases and J 12 bases, with 12 bases left between them. CDR3 size: 11 residues. Looked up from germline, CDR1 is SNHLY and CDR2 is FYNNEI. The CDR3 region has the DNA TGTGCCAGCAGGGGGGGAACGGGGCAGTTCTTC. Translation: CASRGGTGQFF.

The rearrangement uses TRBV3-1 (or the pseudogene TRBV3-2) and TRBJ2-7; unclear D gene. The V gene lost 3 bases and the J gene lost 7 bases, with 10 bases spanning the gap. The CDR3 runs to 12 residues. Germline lookup yields CDR1 LGHDT and CDR2 YNNKEL (reference sequence). The CDR3 DNA reads TGTGCCAGCAGCCAGGCAAATTGGGAGCAGTACTTC. Amino acid sequence: CASSQANWEQYF.

The gene calls are TRBV29-1 and TRBJ2-2; 7 bases fit TRBD2. V shed 4 bases, J shed 4 bases, and the junction held 9 bases outside the gene matches. From germline, CDR1 is SQVTM and CDR2 ANQGSEA. The CDR3 contains 15 residues. Written as DNA, the CDR3 is TGCAGCGTTGCCCCCCTTTGGGGGGGCACCGGGGAGCTGTTTTTT. It specifies CSVAPLWGGTGELFF.

The J gene is TRBJ1-5, the V gene TRBV7-9, with 7 nucleotides matching TRBD1. Germline values: CDR1 SEHNR, CDR2 FQNEAQ (reference sequence). The V gene end was trimmed by 4 bases and the J gene end by 2 bases; junction bases not matched to a gene: 5. This CDR3 contains 15 residues. CDR3 coding DNA: TGTGCCAGCAGCTCCGACAGGGAGGGCAATCAGCCCCAGCATTTT. Amino acid sequence: CASSSDREGNQPQHF.

This clone was found once. The chain recombines TRBV5-1 with TRBJ2-3; D gene unclear. CDR1 and CDR2 (germline): SGHRS, YFSETQ. The length of the CDR3 is 12 residues. Trimming cost V 9 bases and J 2 bases, with 10 bases left between them. The CDR3 DNA reads TGCGCCACCTCGCGAAACACAGATACGCAGTATTTT. Translating it yields CATSRNTDTQYF.

This rearrangement joins TRBV2 to TRBJ2-1; the match to TRBD2 covers 12 bases. Germline trimming cut 2 bases from V and 8 bases from J; bases unmatched to any gene: 10. CDR1 is SNHLY, CDR2 FYNNEI, per germline. The CDR3 contains 17 residues. CDR3 in amino acids: CASSERSSASGGDEQFF. The CDR3 bases are TGTGCCAGCAGTGAAAGGTCTTCGGCTAGCGGGGGGGATGAGCAGTTCTTC. Drawing the rest from reference TRBV2 and TRBJ2-1, the complete variable domain is EPEVTQTPSHQVTQMGQEVILRCVPISNHLYFYWYRQILGQKVEFLVSFYNNEISEKSEIFDDQFSVERPDGSNFTLKIRSTKLEDSAMYFCASSERSSASGGDEQFFGPGTRLTVL.